This entry lists 20 T cell receptor beta chains sequenced from one sample in a study of T cell clones after liver transplantation. TCRdb's table, derived via immunoSEQ multiplex PCR, lists solely in-frame clones and lacks some. The sample consists of some 70,000 clones, over 70% of them appearing once. Material: CD4+ T cells from blood, obtained before liver transplant. The receptors stem from a human donor who received a liver transplant.

V gene TRBV10-1 combines with J gene TRBJ2-2, with D possibly being TRBD1 (6 bases). The CDR3 extends over 15 amino acids. Trimming pared 3 bases from V and 4 bases from J, leaving 12 bases between. CDR1 WNHNN and CDR2 SYGVQD come from the germline V gene (reference sequence). This CDR3 reads CASSELARGTGELFF. The CDR3 DNA sequence: TGCGCCAGCAGTGAATTAGCCAGGGGCACCGGGGAGCTGTTTTTT.

The chain couples TRBV7-2 to TRBJ2-7; 7 nucleotides match TRBD2. The CDR3 length is 15 residues. The germline V gene encodes CDR1 SGHTA and CDR2 FQGNSA. V was pared by 5 bases and J by 1 base, with 8 bases of the junction left unmatched. CDR3 coding DNA: TGTGCCAGCAGCCCATGGACTAGTCTGTCCTACGAGCAGTACTTC. Translated, it gives CASSPWTSLSYEQYF.

The J gene is TRBJ2-4, the V gene TRBV28; D possibly uses TRBD1 or TRBD2 (5 bases each). V gave up 3 bases and J gave up 2 bases, with 17 bases separating them. The CDR3 has 17 amino acids. CDR1 MDHEN and CDR2 SYDVKM come from the germline V gene. CDR3 protein: CASSLSGTQLTKNIQYF. The DNA of the CDR3 is TGTGCCAGCAGTTTGTCCGGGACCCAGCTAACCAAAAACATTCAGTACTTC.

The J gene is TRBJ2-3, the V gene TRBV7-2; D may be TRBD1 (6 bases). The germline CDR1 and CDR2 sequences are SGHTA and FQGNSA. CDR3 size: 15 residues. Trimming pared 4 bases from V and 4 bases from J, leaving 15 bases between. The CDR3 DNA reads TGTGCCAGCAGCTCTCACAGGGTTTTCGCAGATACGCAGTATTTT. Protein product: CASSSHRVFADTQYF.

The count of this clone is one. The chain joins TRBV5-6 to TRBJ1-4; 8 bases are shared with TRBD1. Germline lookup yields CDR1 SGHDT and CDR2 YYEEEE. V shed 7 bases, J shed 7 bases, and the junction held 9 bases outside the gene matches. The CDR3 spans 14 residues. The CDR3: CASRPRGRIEKLFF. The CDR3 coding sequence is TGTGCCAGCCGCCCCAGGGGGCGGATTGAAAAACTGTTTTTT.

V is TRBV28 and J is TRBJ1-5; TRBD1 is a possible D gene (5 bases). CDR1 is MDHEN, CDR2 SYDVKM, per germline. The ends were cut back, 7 bases at V and 1 base at J, with 11 bases in the middle. The CDR3 is made up of 14 amino acids. Here the CDR3 DNA reads TGTGCCAGCATTATTAGGGGAAGCAATCAGCCCCAGCATTTT. This translates into CASIIRGSNQPQHF.

This clone was observed a handful of times. The rearrangement uses TRBV28 and TRBJ1-5, with no clear D. The V gene lost 6 bases and the J gene lost 3 bases, with 9 bases spanning the gap. This CDR3 contains 13 residues. Per the germline V gene, CDR1 is MDHEN and CDR2 is SYDVKM. CDR3 protein: CASRRVNNQPQHF. The CDR3 coding sequence is TGTGCCAGCAGGAGGGTGAACAATCAGCCCCAGCATTTT.

The DNA of the CDR3 is TGTGCCATCCAGGGGCCAATCGAACCGCAAAACAATGAGCAGTTCTTC. This encodes CAIQGPIEPQNNEQFF. The V gene is TRBV2, the J gene TRBJ2-1; D might be TRBD1 (6 bases). Trimming pared 10 bases from V and 5 bases from J, leaving 24 bases between. The CDR3 length is 16 residues. Per the germline V gene, CDR1 is SNHLY and CDR2 is FYNNEI.

This clone was seen more than once but under ten times. The rearrangement joins TRBV28 to TRBJ2-5; no reliable D call. Germline assignment: CDR1 MDHEN and CDR2 SYDVKM. This CDR3 is built from 12 residues. V was trimmed by 10 bases and J by 4 bases, leaving 13 bases between them. The CDR3 spells CATHPTGETQYF. CDR3 DNA sequence: TGTGCCACCCACCCTACGGGAGAGACCCAGTACTTC.

This clone was seen just once. The chain has TRBV2 and TRBJ2-2; no clear D gene. This CDR3 spans 11 amino acids. Germline V gives CDR1 SNHLY, CDR2 FYNNEI. V was cut by 5 bases and J by 3 bases, with 1 base left in between. CDR3 DNA sequence: TGTGCCAGCAGTTACACCGGGGAGCTGTTTTTT. Translated, it gives CASSYTGELFF.

This chain connects TRBV2 to TRBJ1-4, with unresolved D. Germline V gene sequence: CDR1 SNHLY, CDR2 FYNNEI. Trimming shortened V by 8 bases and J by 5 bases, and 3 bases separated the two germline ends. The CDR3 has 10 amino acids. The CDR3 DNA is TGTGCCAGCCTCAATGAAAAACTGTTTTTT. Residues: CASLNEKLFF.

The chain carries TRBV7-6 and TRBJ2-1; 7 bases map to TRBD2. CDR3 length: 14 amino acids. Germline lookup yields CDR1 SGHVS and CDR2 FNYEAQ. The V and J ends lost 0 bases and 9 bases, in that order; junction bases with no gene match: 5. CDR3 amino acids: CASSLAGGRAEQFF. CDR3 DNA sequence: TGTGCCAGCAGCTTAGCGGGAGGGAGAGCTGAGCAGTTCTTC.

The chain is built from TRBV4-1 and TRBJ2-2, with 7 positions matching TRBD1. The CDR3 length is 18 residues. J was trimmed by 2 bases and V by 1 base; bases with no gene match: 10. Germline-derived CDR1 and CDR2 are MGHRA and YSYEKL. The chain's CDR3 is CASSQVSGQRLNTGELFF. CDR3 nucleotide sequence: TGCGCCAGCAGCCAAGTTTCGGGACAGAGACTAAACACCGGGGAGCTGTTTTTT.

The genes are TRBV7-2 and TRBJ2-4; D is uncertain. The CDR3 covers 12 residues. Germline assignment: CDR1 SGHTA and CDR2 FQGNSA. Trimming removed 1 base at V and 5 bases at J, with 3 bases between. The CDR3 DNA reads TGTGCCAGCAGCTTAGTTGAAAACATTCAGTACTTC. Translation gives CASSLVENIQYF.

The chain is built from TRBV2 and TRBJ1-4, with D tentatively TRBD1 (6 bases). CDR1 is SNHLY, CDR2 FYNNEI, per germline. The CDR3 length is 15 residues. Deletions cut 5 bases from V and 0 bases from J, with 10 bases between. The CDR3 protein is CASSFGGATNEKLFF. The CDR3 DNA reads TGTGCCAGCAGTTTCGGGGGCGCAACTAATGAAAAACTGTTTTTT. The full variable domain, rest sourced from reference TRBV2 and TRBJ1-4, is EPEVTQTPSHQVTQMGQEVILRCVPISNHLYFYWYRQILGQKVEFLVSFYNNEISEKSEIFDDQFSVERPDGSNFTLKIRSTKLEDSAMYFCASSFGGATNEKLFFGSGTQLSVL.

This rearrangement joins TRBV15 to TRBJ1-5; weak D call: TRBD1 (5 bases). V gave up 2 bases and J gave up 0 bases, with 26 bases separating them. The CDR3 runs to 21 residues. Per the germline V gene, CDR1 is LNHNV and CDR2 is YYDKDF (reference sequence). The chain's CDR3 is CATSRTPGLQYRGLSNQPQHF. The CDR3 coding sequence is TGTGCCACCAGCAGAACTCCGGGCCTTCAATATCGGGGCCTTAGCAATCAGCCCCAGCATTTT.

The chain uses TRBV4-1 and TRBJ2-3, with TRBD2 identical over 8 bases. The CDR3 consists of 17 residues. Trimming took 0 bases from V and 1 from J; bases not matched to a gene: 6. Germline V gene lookup returns CDR1 MGHRA and CDR2 YSYEKL. Here the CDR3 reads CASSQDSVTSGTDTQYF. The CDR3 DNA follows: TGCGCCAGCAGCCAAGATTCCGTGACTAGCGGCACAGATACGCAGTATTTT.

This rearrangement joins TRBV18 to TRBJ1-4; D unclear. The V and J ends lost 3 bases and 0 bases respectively, with 11 bases between them. Germline V gives CDR1 KGHSH, CDR2 LQKENI. The CDR3 has 16 amino acids. The CDR3 sequence: CASSPSNGATNEKLFF. The CDR3 DNA reads TGTGCCAGCTCACCTTCAAACGGTGCAACTAATGAAAAACTGTTTTTT.

The chain recombines TRBV5-1 with TRBJ1-3; possibly TRBD1 for D (5 bases). Deletions cut 5 bases from V and 1 base from J, with 13 bases between. The CDR3 has 15 amino acids. In germline, CDR1 is SGHRS, CDR2 YFSETQ. The CDR3 loop is CASRPGGDSGNTIYF. The CDR3 DNA is TGCGCCAGCAGACCCGGGGGGGATTCTGGAAACACCATATATTTT.

The rearrangement uses TRBV13 and TRBJ2-3; D call uncertain. Trimming removed 7 bases from V and 7 bases from J, with 12 bases in between. Germline V gene sequence: CDR1 PRHDT, CDR2 FYEKMQ (reference sequence). This CDR3 is built from 12 residues. The DNA of the CDR3 is TGTGCCAGCACCGTGGGAATGAATACGCAGTATTTT. Its translation: CASTVGMNTQYF.